These T cell receptor beta chains were read from a single sample in a study of Ad26.COV2.S vaccination and SARS-CoV-2 variants. Assay: immunoSEQ multiplex PCR; the TCRdb copy retains only in-frame clones and omits some. Counted here are about 350,000 clones, about nine tenths occurring once; the ten biggest clones make up approximately 3.6%. The source was peripheral blood, collected in a trial of Ad26.COV2.S vaccine versus placebo. The receptors derive from a person between 18 and 59 years old who received the Ad26.COV2.S COVID-19 vaccine or a placebo. The CDR3 runs from the conserved cysteine through the conserved F or W. A D gene is named only where the DNA matches it firmly. Size tells how often a clone was seen (once, few, many) or the class of an expanded clone, and some rows leave it out.

CDR3	DNA	D	size	V	J
CARSFSPNEKLFF	TGTGCCAGAAGCTTTTCGCCAAATGAAAAACTGTTTTTT	NA	NA	TRBV5-3	TRBJ1-4
CASSLTQTGTGLATNEKLFF	TGTGCCAGCAGCTTAACTCAAACCGGGACAGGGCTTGCAACTAATGAAAAACTGTTTTTT	TRBD1	NA	TRBV7-3	TRBJ1-4
CASSLTLATGELFF	TGTGCCAGCAGCCTTACACTGGCCACCGGGGAGCTGTTTTTT	NA	NA	TRBV5-5	TRBJ2-2
CASSLETGLSEKLFF	TGTGCCAGCAGCTTGGAGACAGGGTTGAGTGAAAAACTGTTTTTT	TRBD1	few	TRBV5-6	TRBJ1-4
CASSLAGTGRNQPQHF	TGTGCCAGCAGCTTGGCCGGGACAGGGAGGAATCAGCCCCAGCATTTT	TRBD1	NA	TRBV5-5	TRBJ1-5
CAWSVMGTVEETQYF	TGTGCCTGGAGTGTAATGGGGACGGTGGAGGAGACCCAGTACTTC	NA	NA	TRBV30	TRBJ2-5
CARRGTGMLSETQYF	TGTGCCCGCCGGGGGACAGGGATGTTATCGGAGACCCAGTACTTC	TRBD1	NA	TRBV2	TRBJ2-5
CASTPGAGSSYEQYF	TGTGCCAGCACCCCCGGGGCAGGGAGCTCCTACGAGCAGTACTTC	NA	NA	TRBV7-8	TRBJ2-7
CASSQQGQSILYEQYF	TGTGCCAGCAGCCAACAGGGACAGTCGATCCTCTACGAGCAGTACTTC	TRBD1	NA	TRBV14	TRBJ2-7
CASSPWDRGYEQYF	TGTGCCAGCAGCCCCTGGGACAGGGGCTACGAGCAGTACTTC	TRBD1	NA	TRBV7-2	TRBJ2-7
CASSFPRRHSGANVLTF	TGTGCCAGCAGTTTCCCCAGGCGGCACTCTGGGGCCAACGTCCTGACTTTC	NA	NA	TRBV28	TRBJ2-6
CASRLQRGYGYTF	TGTGCCAGCAGGCTACAGCGTGGCTATGGCTACACCTTC	NA	NA	TRBV6-6	TRBJ1-2
CASSLVSGAGSYEQYF	TGCGCCAGCAGCTTGGTTAGTGGGGCAGGTTCCTACGAGCAGTACTTC	NA	NA	TRBV5-1	TRBJ2-7
CASSLAVPTSEEETQYF	TGTGCCAGCAGCTTAGCGGTACCGACTAGCGAGGAAGAGACCCAGTACTTC	TRBD2	NA	TRBV11-2	TRBJ2-5
CASSVGWDWDTQYF	TGTGCCAGCAGCGTAGGGTGGGACTGGGATACGCAGTATTTT	NA	once	TRBV9	TRBJ2-3
CAIRAGTGGNQPQHF	TGTGCCATCAGGGCCGGGACAGGGGGCAATCAGCCCCAGCATTTT	TRBD1	NA	TRBV10-3	TRBJ1-5
CASSQDWRGLDTGELFF	TGTGCCAGCAGCCAAGATTGGAGGGGGCTCGACACCGGGGAGCTGTTTTTT	NA	NA	TRBV3-1/TRBV3-2	TRBJ2-2